This T cell receptor beta chain was retrieved from a study of blood T cell repertoires in COVID-19. Study background: Acute and convalescent COVID-19 specimens originated in the United States, Italy and Spain. Sources were T cells, B-cell-depleted T cells, or PBMCs; the material itself was cDNA or gDNA.

The V and J ends lost 2 bases and 2 bases, in that order; junction bases with no gene match: 9. The CDR3 contains 16 residues. Germline V lookup: CDR1 SGHRS, CDR2 YFSETQ. Original processing methods: For nucleated cells, counts were estimated from reference gene primer amplification. Generated by immunoSEQ multiplex PCR, the TCRdb table keeps only in-frame clones and is missing some. V and J calls plus clone size are reproduced from that table; the DNA served to infer D and trimming. The profile shows about 120,000 clones, 75% to 85% of them singletons. The clonotype comes from a woman aged 45 to 65 with acute or convalescent COVID-19. Sequencing was done on a sample of peripheral blood. The chain couples TRBV5-1 to TRBJ2-7; TRBD1 matches at 8 bases. CDR3 in amino acids: CASSLLAGTGAYEQYF. In DNA, the CDR3 is TGCGCCAGCAGCTTACTCGCGGGGACAGGAGCCTACGAGCAGTACTTC. Drawing the rest from reference TRBV5-1 and TRBJ2-7, the complete variable domain is KAGVTQTPRYLIKTRGQQVTLSCSPISGHRSVSWYQQTPGQGLQFLFEYFSETQRNKGNFPGRFSGRQFSNSRSEMNVSTLELGDSALYLCASSLLAGTGAYEQYFGPGTRLTVT.